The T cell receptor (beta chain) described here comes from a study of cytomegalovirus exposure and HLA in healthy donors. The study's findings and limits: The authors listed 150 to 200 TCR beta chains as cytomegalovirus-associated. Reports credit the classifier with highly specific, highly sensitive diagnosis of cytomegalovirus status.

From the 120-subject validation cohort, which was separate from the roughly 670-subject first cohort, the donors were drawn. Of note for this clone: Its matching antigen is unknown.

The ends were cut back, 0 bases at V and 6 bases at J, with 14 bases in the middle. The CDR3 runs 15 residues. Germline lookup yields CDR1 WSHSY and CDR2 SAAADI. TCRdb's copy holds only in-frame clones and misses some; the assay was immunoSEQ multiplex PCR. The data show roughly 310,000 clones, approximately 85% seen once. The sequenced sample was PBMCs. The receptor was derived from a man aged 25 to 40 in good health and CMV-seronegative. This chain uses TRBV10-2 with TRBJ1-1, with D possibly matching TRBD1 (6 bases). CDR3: CASSESTGRSAEAFF. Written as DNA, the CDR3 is TGCGCCAGCAGTGAGTCGACAGGCAGGTCGGCTGAAGCTTTCTTT.